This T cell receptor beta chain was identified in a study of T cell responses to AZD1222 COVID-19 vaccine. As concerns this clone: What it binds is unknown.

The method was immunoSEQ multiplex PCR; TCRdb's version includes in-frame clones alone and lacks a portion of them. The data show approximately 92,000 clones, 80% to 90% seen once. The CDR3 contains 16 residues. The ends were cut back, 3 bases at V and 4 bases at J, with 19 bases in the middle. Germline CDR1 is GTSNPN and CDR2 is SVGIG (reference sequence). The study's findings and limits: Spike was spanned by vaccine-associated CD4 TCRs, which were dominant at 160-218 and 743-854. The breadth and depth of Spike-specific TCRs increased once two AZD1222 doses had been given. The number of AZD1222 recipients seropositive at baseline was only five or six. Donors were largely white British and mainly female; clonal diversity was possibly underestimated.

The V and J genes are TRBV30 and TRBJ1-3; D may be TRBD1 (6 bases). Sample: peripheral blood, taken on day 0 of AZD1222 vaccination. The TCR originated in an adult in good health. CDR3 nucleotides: TGTGCCTGGAGGACAGCCCGCACAGGGTCGGGAAACACCATATATTTT. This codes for CAWRTARTGSGNTIYF.